This T cell receptor (beta chain) was recovered during a study of shared clonotypes between healthy human individuals. Generated by immunoSEQ multiplex PCR, the TCRdb table keeps only in-frame clones and is missing some. The sample has under 2,500,000 clones, about 94% seen once. With V trimmed by 0 bases and J by 5 bases, 9 bases remained unmatched. This CDR3 has 16 amino acids. Germline-derived CDR1 and CDR2 are SGHRS and YFSETQ. The J gene is TRBJ2-7, the V gene TRBV5-1; 9 bases map to TRBD2. The TCR comes from a man between 18 and 35 years old in good health. Input material: naive CD4+ T cells sorted from blood. Subset noted: CD45RA+ positively selected. The CDR3 loop reads CASSLVGSGRIHEQYF. The CDR3 bases are TGCGCCAGCAGCTTGGTCGGTAGCGGGAGAATCCACGAGCAGTACTTC.